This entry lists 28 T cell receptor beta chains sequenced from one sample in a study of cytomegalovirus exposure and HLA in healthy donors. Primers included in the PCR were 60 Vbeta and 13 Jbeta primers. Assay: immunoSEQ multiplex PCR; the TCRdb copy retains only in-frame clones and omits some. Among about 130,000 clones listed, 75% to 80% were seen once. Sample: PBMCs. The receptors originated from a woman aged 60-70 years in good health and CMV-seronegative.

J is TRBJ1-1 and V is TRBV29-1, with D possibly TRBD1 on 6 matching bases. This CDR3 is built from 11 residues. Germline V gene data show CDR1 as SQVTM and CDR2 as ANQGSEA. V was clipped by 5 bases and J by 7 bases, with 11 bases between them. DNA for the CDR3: TGCAGCGTTAGGGGGGGAGGTGAAGCTTTCTTT. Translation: CSVRGGGEAFF.

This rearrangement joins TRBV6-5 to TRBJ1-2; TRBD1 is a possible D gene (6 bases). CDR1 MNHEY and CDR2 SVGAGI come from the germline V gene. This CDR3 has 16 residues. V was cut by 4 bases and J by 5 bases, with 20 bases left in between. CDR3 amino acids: CASSSPASGTKYGYTF. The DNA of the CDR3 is TGTGCCAGCAGTTCACCCGCGTCCGGGACAAAATATGGCTACACCTTC.

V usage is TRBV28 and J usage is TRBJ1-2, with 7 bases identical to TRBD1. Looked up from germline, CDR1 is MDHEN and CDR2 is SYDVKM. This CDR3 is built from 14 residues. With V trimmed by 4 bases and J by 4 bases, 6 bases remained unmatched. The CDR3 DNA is TGTGCCAGCAGTTCATACAGGGGCACCTATGGCTACACCTTC. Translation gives CASSSYRGTYGYTF.

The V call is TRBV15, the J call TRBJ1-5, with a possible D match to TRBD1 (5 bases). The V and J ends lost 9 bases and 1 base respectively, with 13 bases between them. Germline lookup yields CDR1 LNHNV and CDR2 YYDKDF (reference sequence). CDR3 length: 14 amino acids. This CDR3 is CATDGGRSNQPQHF. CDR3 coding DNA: TGTGCCACTGACGGGGGGAGGAGCAATCAGCCCCAGCATTTT. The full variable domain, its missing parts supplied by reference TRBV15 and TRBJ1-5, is DAMVIQNPRYQVTQFGKPVTLSCSQTLNHNVMYWYQQKSSQAPKLLFHYYDKDFNNEADTPDNFQSRRPNTSFCFLDIRSPGLGDTAMYLCATDGGRSNQPQHFGDGTRLSIL.

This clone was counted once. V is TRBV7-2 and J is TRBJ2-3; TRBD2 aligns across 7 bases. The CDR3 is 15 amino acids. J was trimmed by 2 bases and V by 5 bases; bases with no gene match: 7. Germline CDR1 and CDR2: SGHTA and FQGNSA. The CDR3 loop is CASSKAGPLTDTQYF. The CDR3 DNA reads TGTGCCAGCAGCAAAGCGGGACCCCTCACAGATACGCAGTATTTT.

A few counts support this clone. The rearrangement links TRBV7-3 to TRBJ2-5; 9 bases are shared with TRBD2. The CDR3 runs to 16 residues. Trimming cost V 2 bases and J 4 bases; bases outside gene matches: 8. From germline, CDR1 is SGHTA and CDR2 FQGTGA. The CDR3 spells CASSLFGGGATETQYF. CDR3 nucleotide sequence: TGTGCCAGCAGCTTATTTGGCGGGGGGGCCACAGAGACCCAGTACTTC.

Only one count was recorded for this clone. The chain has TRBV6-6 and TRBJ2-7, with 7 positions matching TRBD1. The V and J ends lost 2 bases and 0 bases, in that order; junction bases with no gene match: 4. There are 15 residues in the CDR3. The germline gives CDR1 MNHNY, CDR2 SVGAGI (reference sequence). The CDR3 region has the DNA TGTGCCAGCAGTTACGCCGGGACAGACTCCTACGAGCAGTACTTC. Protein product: CASSYAGTDSYEQYF.

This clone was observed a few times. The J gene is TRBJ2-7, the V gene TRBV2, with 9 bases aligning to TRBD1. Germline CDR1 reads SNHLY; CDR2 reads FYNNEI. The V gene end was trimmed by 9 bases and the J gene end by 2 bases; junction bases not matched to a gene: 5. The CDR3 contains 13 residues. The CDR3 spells CARKGQGPYEQYF. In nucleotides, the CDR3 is TGTGCCAGAAAGGGACAGGGACCCTACGAGCAGTACTTC. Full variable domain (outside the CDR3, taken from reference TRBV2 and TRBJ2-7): EPEVTQTPSHQVTQMGQEVILRCVPISNHLYFYWYRQILGQKVEFLVSFYNNEISEKSEIFDDQFSVERPDGSNFTLKIRSTKLEDSAMYFCARKGQGPYEQYFGPGTRLTVT.

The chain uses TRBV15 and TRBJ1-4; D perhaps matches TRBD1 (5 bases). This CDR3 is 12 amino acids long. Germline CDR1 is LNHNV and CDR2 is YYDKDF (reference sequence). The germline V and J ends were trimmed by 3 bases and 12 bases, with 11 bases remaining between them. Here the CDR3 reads CATSRGREELFF. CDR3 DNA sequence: TGTGCCACCAGCAGGGGCAGGGAAGAACTGTTTTTT.

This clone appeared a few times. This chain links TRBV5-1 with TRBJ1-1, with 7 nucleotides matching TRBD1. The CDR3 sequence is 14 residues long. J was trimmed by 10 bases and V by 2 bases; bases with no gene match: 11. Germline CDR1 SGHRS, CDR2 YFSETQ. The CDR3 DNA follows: TGCGCCAGCAGCTTCGGAGACAGGGTATGGGGAGCTTTCTTT. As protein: CASSFGDRVWGAFF.

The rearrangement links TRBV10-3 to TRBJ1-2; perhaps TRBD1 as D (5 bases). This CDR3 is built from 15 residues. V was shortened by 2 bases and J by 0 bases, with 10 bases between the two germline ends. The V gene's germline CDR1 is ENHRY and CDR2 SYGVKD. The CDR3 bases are TGTGCCATCAGTGAGCAGGGCGCCGCTAACTATGGCTACACCTTC. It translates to CAISEQGAANYGYTF.

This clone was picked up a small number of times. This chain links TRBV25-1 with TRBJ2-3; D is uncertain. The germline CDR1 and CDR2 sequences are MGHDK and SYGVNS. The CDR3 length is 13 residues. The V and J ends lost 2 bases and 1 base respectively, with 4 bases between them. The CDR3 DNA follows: TGTGCCAGCAGTGAAGCGGGCACAGATACGCAGTATTTT. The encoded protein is CASSEAGTDTQYF.

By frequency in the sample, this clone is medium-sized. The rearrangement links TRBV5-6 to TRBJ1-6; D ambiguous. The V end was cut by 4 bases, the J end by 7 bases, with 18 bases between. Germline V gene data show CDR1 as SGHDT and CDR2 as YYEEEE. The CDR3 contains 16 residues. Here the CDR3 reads CASSRSGEGRNSPLHF. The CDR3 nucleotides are TGTGCCAGCAGCAGAAGCGGGGAGGGCAGGAATTCACCCCTCCACTTT.

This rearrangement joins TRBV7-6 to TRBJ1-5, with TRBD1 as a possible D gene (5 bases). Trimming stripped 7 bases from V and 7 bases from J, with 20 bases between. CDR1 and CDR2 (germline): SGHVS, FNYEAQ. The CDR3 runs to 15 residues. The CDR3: CASTQAVGGLQPQHF. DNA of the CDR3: TGTGCCAGCACCCAAGCGGTGGGGGGATTGCAGCCCCAGCATTTT.

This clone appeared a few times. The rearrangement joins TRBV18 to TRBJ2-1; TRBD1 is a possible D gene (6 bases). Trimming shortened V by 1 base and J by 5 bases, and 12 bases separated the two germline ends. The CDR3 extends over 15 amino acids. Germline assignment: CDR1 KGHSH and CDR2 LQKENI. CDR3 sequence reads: CASSPLGQTNNEQFF. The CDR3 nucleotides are TGTGCCAGCTCACCACTAGGACAGACAAACAATGAGCAGTTCTTC.

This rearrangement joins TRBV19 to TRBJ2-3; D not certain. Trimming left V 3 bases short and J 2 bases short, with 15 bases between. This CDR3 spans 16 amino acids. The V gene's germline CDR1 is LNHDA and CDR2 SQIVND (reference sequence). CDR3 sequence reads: CASSIVGRGNTDTQYF. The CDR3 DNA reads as TGTGCCAGTAGTATTGTCGGCAGAGGCAACACAGATACGCAGTATTTT.

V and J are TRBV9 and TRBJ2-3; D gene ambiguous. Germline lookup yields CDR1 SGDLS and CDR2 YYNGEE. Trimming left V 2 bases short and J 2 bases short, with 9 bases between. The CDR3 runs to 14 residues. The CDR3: CASSVGRNTDTQYF. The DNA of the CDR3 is TGTGCCAGCAGCGTGGGCAGAAACACAGATACGCAGTATTTT.

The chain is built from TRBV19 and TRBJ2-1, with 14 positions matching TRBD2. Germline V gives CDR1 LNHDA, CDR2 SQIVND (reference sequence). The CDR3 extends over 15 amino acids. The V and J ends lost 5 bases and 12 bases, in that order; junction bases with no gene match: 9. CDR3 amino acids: CASSEGLAGVFVQFF. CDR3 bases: TGTGCCAGTAGTGAGGGACTAGCGGGAGTATTTGTGCAGTTCTTC.

Here the CDR3 reads CASSRQYSYNEQFF. CDR3 DNA sequence: TGTGCCAGCAGCCGACAGTACTCCTACAATGAGCAGTTCTTC. This chain uses TRBV7-3 with TRBJ2-1, with a tentative D call TRBD1 (5 bases). CDR1 and CDR2 (germline): SGHTA, FQGTGA. Trimming shortened V by 5 bases and J by 0 bases, and 8 bases separated the two germline ends. The CDR3 covers 14 residues.

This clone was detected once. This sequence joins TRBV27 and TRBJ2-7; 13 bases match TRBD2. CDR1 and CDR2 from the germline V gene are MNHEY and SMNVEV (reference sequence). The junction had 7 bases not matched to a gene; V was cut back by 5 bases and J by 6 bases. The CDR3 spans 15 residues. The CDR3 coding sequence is TGTGCCAGCAGTCCTCGGACTAGCGGGGGAGGCGAGCAGTACTTC. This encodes CASSPRTSGGGEQYF.

The DNA for the CDR3 is TGTGCCAGCAGCTTAGATCGTAGCACAGATACGCAGTATTTT. Residues: CASSLDRSTDTQYF. The V gene is TRBV7-2, the J gene TRBJ2-3; D is unresolved. Germline V gene lookup returns CDR1 SGHTA and CDR2 FQGNSA. This CDR3 comprises 14 residues. Trimming took 1 base from V and 0 from J, leaving 5 bases between them.

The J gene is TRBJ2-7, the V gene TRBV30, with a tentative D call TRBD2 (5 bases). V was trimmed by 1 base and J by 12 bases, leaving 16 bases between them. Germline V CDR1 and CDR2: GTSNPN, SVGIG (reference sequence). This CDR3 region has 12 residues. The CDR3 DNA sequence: TGTGCCTGGAGTGCCTGGACTGTTGGACGGTACTTC. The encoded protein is CAWSAWTVGRYF.

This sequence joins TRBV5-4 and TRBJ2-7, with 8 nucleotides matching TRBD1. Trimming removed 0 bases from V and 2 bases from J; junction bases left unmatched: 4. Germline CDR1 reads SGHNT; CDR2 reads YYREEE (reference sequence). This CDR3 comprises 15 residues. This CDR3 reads CASSLERTGPYEQYF. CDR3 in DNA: TGTGCCAGCAGCTTGGAACGGACAGGGCCCTACGAGCAGTACTTC.

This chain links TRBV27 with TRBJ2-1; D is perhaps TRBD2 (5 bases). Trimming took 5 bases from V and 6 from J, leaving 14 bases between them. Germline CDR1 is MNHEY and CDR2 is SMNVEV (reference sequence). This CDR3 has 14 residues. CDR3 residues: CASSPLLVGNEQFF. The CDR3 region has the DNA TGTGCCAGCAGTCCCCTACTAGTGGGCAATGAGCAGTTCTTC.

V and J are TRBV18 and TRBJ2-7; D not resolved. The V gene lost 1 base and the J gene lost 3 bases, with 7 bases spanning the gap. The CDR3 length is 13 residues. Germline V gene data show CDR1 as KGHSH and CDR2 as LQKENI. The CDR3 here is CASSPLGGYEQYF. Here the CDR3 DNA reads TGTGCCAGCTCACCACTTGGCGGCTACGAGCAGTACTTC.

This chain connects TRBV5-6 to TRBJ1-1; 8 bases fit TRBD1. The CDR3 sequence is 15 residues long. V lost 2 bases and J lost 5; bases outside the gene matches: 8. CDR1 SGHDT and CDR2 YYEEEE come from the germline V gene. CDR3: CASSLPGQAGTEAFF. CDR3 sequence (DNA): TGTGCCAGCAGCTTACCGGGACAGGCGGGGACTGAAGCTTTCTTT.

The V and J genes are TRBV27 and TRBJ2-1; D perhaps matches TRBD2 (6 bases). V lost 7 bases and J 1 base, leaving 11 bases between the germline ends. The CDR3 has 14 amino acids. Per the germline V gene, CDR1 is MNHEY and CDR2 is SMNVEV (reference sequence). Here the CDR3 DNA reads TGTGCCAGCACACTCGCGGGGTCCTACAATGAGCAGTTCTTC. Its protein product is CASTLAGSYNEQFF.

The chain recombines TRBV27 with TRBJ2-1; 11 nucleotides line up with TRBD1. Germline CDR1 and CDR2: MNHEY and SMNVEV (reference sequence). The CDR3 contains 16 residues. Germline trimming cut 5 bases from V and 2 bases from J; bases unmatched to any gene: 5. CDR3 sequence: CASSIPGQGAYNEQFF. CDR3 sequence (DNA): TGTGCCAGCAGTATCCCGGGACAGGGGGCCTACAATGAGCAGTTCTTC.